The next 6 T cell receptor beta chains were all read from a single sample in a study of blood T cell repertoires in COVID-19. Generated by immunoSEQ multiplex PCR, the TCRdb table keeps only in-frame clones and is missing some. Among about 480,000 clones, more than 75% were seen once, and the ten largest hold approximately 2%. The specimen was PBMCs or T cells enriched from blood (not recorded which). All receptors derive from a woman aged 40 to 50 who had recovered from COVID-19.

This clone was seen more than once but under ten times. J is TRBJ2-7 and V is TRBV7-2; 7 bases map to TRBD2. Germline V lookup: CDR1 SGHTA, CDR2 FQGNSA. With V trimmed by 1 base and J by 2 bases, 11 bases remained unmatched. The CDR3 extends over 17 amino acids. The CDR3 region is CASSLDFGAGLPYEQYF. DNA of the CDR3: TGTGCCAGCAGCTTAGATTTTGGAGCGGGACTTCCCTACGAGCAGTACTTC.

This sequence joins TRBV5-8 and TRBJ2-3; 7 nucleotides agree with TRBD1. The junction had 12 bases not matched to a gene; V was cut back by 2 bases and J by 0 bases. Germline-derived CDR1 and CDR2 are SGHTS and YDEGEE. The CDR3 is 18 amino acids. CDR3 nucleotides: TGTGCCAGCAGCTTCCGACAGGGAACTTCGTTTAGCACAGATACGCAGTATTTT. Its translation is CASSFRQGTSFSTDTQYF. Full variable domain (missing parts from reference TRBV5-8 and TRBJ2-3): EAGVTQSPTHLIKTRGQQATLRCSPISGHTSVYWYQQALGLGLQFLLWYDEGEERNRGNFPPRFSGRQFPNYSSELNVNALELEDSALYLCASSFRQGTSFSTDTQYFGPGTRLTVL.

This clone was observed once. The chain is built from TRBV25-1 and TRBJ1-4, with 9 positions matching TRBD1. CDR3 length: 15 residues. The V gene's germline CDR1 is MGHDK and CDR2 SYGVNS. The V gene end was trimmed by 2 bases and the J gene end by 4 bases; junction bases not matched to a gene: 2. The CDR3 coding sequence is TGTGCCAGCAGTGAACCGGGACAGGGTAATGAAAAACTGTTTTTT. This translates into CASSEPGQGNEKLFF.

This clone has more than one count but fewer than ten. V usage is TRBV12-3 or TRBV12-4 and J usage is TRBJ2-7, with TRBD2 identical over 7 bases. The CDR3 sequence is 13 residues long. The ends lost 7 bases at V and 6 bases at J; junction bases unmatched: 9. The CDR3 region has the DNA TGTGCCAGCACCTGGGGGGGAGGGCGCGAGCAGTACTTC. Its translation is CASTWGGGREQYF.

The genes are TRBV7-6 and TRBJ2-1; 7 bases match TRBD2. Unmatched junction bases numbered 8, after V lost 5 bases and J lost 4 bases. The CDR3 is made up of 15 amino acids. Germline V gene sequence: CDR1 SGHVS, CDR2 FNYEAQ. The CDR3: CASSPGLVTYNEQFF. CDR3 bases: TGTGCCAGCAGCCCTGGACTAGTCACATACAATGAGCAGTTCTTC.

The gene calls are TRBV29-1 and TRBJ2-2; a weak D match, TRBD2 (7 bases). The ends were cut back, 4 bases at V and 7 bases at J, with 13 bases in the middle. The germline gives CDR1 SQVTM, CDR2 ANQGSEA. The CDR3 is 13 amino acids. This chain's CDR3 is CSVGGGRSGELFF. The CDR3 coding sequence is TGCAGCGTTGGGGGGGGGCGGAGCGGGGAGCTGTTTTTT.